The 24 T cell receptor beta chains given below trace back to one sample, sequenced in a study of CD8+CD57+ T cells in acquired aplastic anemia. Using genomic DNA as the template, TCR beta VDJ and CDR3 profiling was carried out. Using its own MiXCR run on the reads, TCRdb lists one record per CDR3 protein. The sample includes some 120,000 distinct CDR3 sequences, 48% of them seen just once. The sample was sorted CD4+, CD8+, or CD8+CD57+ T cells (not recorded which) from PBMCs. These TCRs come from a human donor in good health, serving as a control.

This clonotype has at least ten counts. The CDR3 loop is CASSSFGDRGNTIYF. As DNA, the CDR3 is TGCGCCAGCAGCTCCTTCGGGGACAGAGGAAACACCATATATTTT. The V call is TRBV5-1, the J call TRBJ1-3; 7 bases are shared with TRBD1. The germline V gene has CDR1 SGHRS and CDR2 YFSETQ. This CDR3 is built from 15 residues. Germline trimming cut 3 bases from V and 4 bases from J; bases unmatched to any gene: 7.

This rearrangement joins TRBV20-1 to TRBJ1-1, with TRBD1 matching over 7 bases. Germline loops: CDR1 DFQATT, CDR2 SNEGSKA (reference sequence). The junction had 2 bases not matched to a gene; V was cut back by 4 bases and J by 0 bases. This CDR3 comprises 13 residues. The CDR3 is CSATGTVNTEAFF. The CDR3 region has the DNA TGCAGTGCTACCGGGACAGTGAACACTGAAGCTTTCTTT.

This clonotype has at least ten counts. J is TRBJ2-5 and V is TRBV5-8; maybe TRBD2 (6 bases). The CDR3 loop spans 16 amino acids. Germline assignment: CDR1 SGHTS and CDR2 YDEGEE. Trimming pared 0 bases from V and 6 bases from J, leaving 18 bases between. CDR3 DNA: TGTGCCAGCAGCTTGGCCGTCGTGGGGCGCGGGAAGACCCAGTACTTC. It encodes CASSLAVVGRGKTQYF.

At least ten counts were recorded for this clonotype. This sequence joins TRBV5-1 and TRBJ1-4; D not resolved. CDR3 size: 16 residues. V dropped 4 bases and J dropped 0 bases, with 13 bases sitting between them. Germline V CDR1 and CDR2: SGHRS, YFSETQ. Here the CDR3 DNA reads TGCGCCAGCAGCCCCGGAGGAGTTGCAACTAATGAAAAACTGTTTTTT. The encoded protein is CASSPGGVATNEKLFF.

With regard to this clonotype: This may stem from a read error, because a much larger clone lies one nucleotide away. No conserved phenylalanine or tryptophan ends this CDR3, so it is likely a read error. This chain connects TRBV9 to TRBJ2-5; weak D call: TRBD2 (7 bases). The CDR3 consists of 15 residues. The germline V gene encodes CDR1 SGDLS and CDR2 YYNGEE. The CDR3 region is CASGVTAGAQETQYV. The CDR3 region has the DNA TGTGCCAGCGGCGTCACGGCGGGGGCACAAGAGACCCAGTACGTC.

The V call is TRBV25-1, the J call TRBJ1-2; no clear D. The CDR3 extends over 11 amino acids. Trimming took off 6 bases at V and 5 bases at J, with 7 bases between the two ends. From germline, CDR1 is MGHDK and CDR2 SYGVNS. The DNA of the CDR3 is TGTGCCAGCAGGAACTATTATGGCTACACCTTC. Translation gives CASRNYYGYTF.

In its sample, this clonotype was seen many times. The rearrangement links TRBV20-1 to TRBJ1-4, with D uncertain. Trimming cost V 3 bases and J 0 bases, with 8 bases left between them. The CDR3 totals 14 residues. Per the germline V gene, CDR1 is DFQATT and CDR2 is SNEGSKA (reference sequence). The CDR3 DNA is TGCAGTGCTAGTTCGGCGACAACTAATGAAAAACTGTTTTTT. This codes for CSASSATTNEKLFF.

The table lists this clonotype with many counts. The rearrangement uses TRBV20-1 and TRBJ1-1, with 8 bases fitting TRBD1. The germline gives CDR1 DFQATT, CDR2 SNEGSKA (reference sequence). The CDR3 sequence is 16 residues long. After removal of 0 bases from V and 6 bases from J, the junction contained 12 bases not matched to a gene. The CDR3 DNA sequence: TGCAGTGCTAGAGAGGAAAGCAGGGGGCCGGGAGCTGAAGCTTTCTTT. It encodes CSAREESRGPGAEAFF.

This clonotype appeared a few times. This chain joins TRBV18 and TRBJ2-5; D perhaps matches TRBD1 (6 bases). The CDR3 is made up of 14 amino acids. V gave up 2 bases and J gave up 5 bases, with 12 bases separating them. Germline CDR1 reads KGHSH; CDR2 reads LQKENI. The CDR3 reads CASSPRQVGETQYF. The CDR3 region has the DNA TGTGCCAGCTCACCAAGACAGGTTGGGGAGACCCAGTACTTC.

The chain recombines TRBV29-1 with TRBJ2-7; 7 bases agree with TRBD1. The CDR3 contains 12 residues. CDR1 and CDR2 (germline): SQVTM, ANQGSEA. V shed 6 bases, J shed 0 bases, and the junction held 2 bases outside the gene matches. DNA of the CDR3: TGCAGCGTCTGGGACAGCTCCTACGAGCAGTACTTC. Protein sequence: CSVWDSSYEQYF.

V is TRBV10-1 and J is TRBJ1-2; D gene uncertain. CDR1 is WNHNN, CDR2 SYGVQD, per germline (reference sequence). The CDR3 contains 13 residues. Trimming cost V 0 bases and J 8 bases, with 10 bases left between them. The CDR3 is CASSESRTAGYTF. CDR3 in DNA: TGCGCCAGCAGTGAGTCACGGACCGCCGGCTACACCTTC.

V and J are TRBV7-3 and TRBJ2-1; the D is unclear. This CDR3 is 14 amino acids long. The germline V and J ends were trimmed by 3 bases and 15 bases, with 21 bases remaining between them. CDR1 is SGHTA, CDR2 FQGTGA, per germline. DNA of the CDR3: TGTGCCAGCAGCTTTAAAGGCGACGGACCTGAGAGGTTCTTC. Its protein product is CASSFKGDGPERFF.

This clonotype was recorded a few times. The gene calls are TRBV7-2 and TRBJ1-2; D uncertain. CDR1 is SGHTA and CDR2 is FQGNSA in the germline V gene. The CDR3 extends over 12 amino acids. V lost 4 bases and J lost 4, with 7 bases in between. As DNA, the CDR3 is TGTGCCAGCAGCTCCGCCCCCTATGGCTACACCTTC. This encodes CASSSAPYGYTF.

This clonotype has only a few counts. The chain has TRBV18 and TRBJ1-3, with D possibly matching TRBD1 (6 bases). Germline lookup yields CDR1 KGHSH and CDR2 LQKENI. The CDR3 runs to 16 residues. V gave up 3 bases and J gave up 3 bases, with 15 bases separating them. DNA of the CDR3: TGTGCCAGCTCACCTCCTGGGACAACCTATGGAAACACCATATATTTT. Protein product: CASSPPGTTYGNTIYF.

This clonotype was seen a single time. The chain employs TRBV2 and TRBJ2-7; no firm D call. CDR3 length: 12 residues. V gave up 4 bases and J gave up 5 bases, with 9 bases separating them. CDR1 and CDR2 from the germline V gene are SNHLY and FYNNEI. CDR3 protein: CASSGTFDEQYF. The CDR3 DNA reads as TGTGCCAGCAGTGGGACGTTCGACGAGCAGTACTTC.

This clonotype came up many times. This sequence joins TRBV19 and TRBJ2-3; TRBD2 matches 10 bases. Trimming at V came to 7 bases and at J to 7 bases, leaving 8 bases not matched to a gene. There are 14 residues in the CDR3. The germline CDR1 and CDR2 sequences are LNHDA and SQIVND (reference sequence). CDR3 protein: CASNRERGGNTQYF. CDR3 nucleotide sequence: TGTGCCAGTAACCGCGAGCGGGGGGGAAATACGCAGTATTTT. The whole variable domain, filled in from reference TRBV19 and TRBJ2-3, reads DGGITQSPKYLFRKEGQNVTLSCEQNLNHDAMYWYRQDPGQGLRLIYYSQIVNDFQKGDIAEGYSVSREKKESFPLTVTSAQKNPTAFYLCASNRERGGNTQYFGPGTRLTVL.

About this clonotype: This may come from a read error, since a much larger clone is one base off. The V gene is TRBV12-3 or TRBV12-4, the J gene TRBJ1-3; D is ambiguous. Trimming took off 3 bases at V and 6 bases at J, with 12 bases between the two ends. The CDR3 covers 14 residues. The DNA of the CDR3 is TGTGCCAGCAGTTTCCTTTCCCCCGAAAACACCATATATTTT. Its translation: CASSFLSPENTIYF.

This sequence joins TRBV5-6 and TRBJ1-6; no clear D gene. In germline, CDR1 is SGHDT, CDR2 YYEEEE. V was cut by 3 bases and J by 7 bases, with 8 bases left in between. The CDR3 is made up of 13 amino acids. The DNA of the CDR3 is TGTGCCAGCAGCTCGAATTGGAATTCACCCCTCCACTTT. It translates to CASSSNWNSPLHF.

This clonotype was detected many times. A much larger clone is a single base away; this may be a read error. The genes are TRBV7-2 and TRBJ2-2; D not certain. Germline CDR1 is SGHTA and CDR2 is FQGNSA. V lost 5 bases, J lost 4 bases, and 8 bases lay in between. The CDR3 has 13 residues. The CDR3 DNA follows: TGTGCCAGCAGCCCTATTAGCACCGGGGAGCTGTTTTTT. Protein product: CASSPISTGELFF.

The chain carries TRBV29-1 and TRBJ1-2; D might be TRBD1 (6 bases). Germline-derived CDR1 and CDR2 are SQVTM and ANQGSEA. This CDR3 region has 14 residues. The V gene lost 7 bases and the J gene lost 6 bases, with 21 bases spanning the gap. The CDR3 sequence: CSASRAGEGHGYTF. CDR3 bases: TGCAGCGCCTCAAGGGCAGGGGAGGGACATGGCTACACCTTC. The full variable domain, in which reference TRBV29-1 and TRBJ1-2 provide the parts outside the CDR3, is SAVISQKPSRDICQRGTSLTIQCQVDSQVTMMFWYRQQPGQSLTLIATANQGSEATYESGFVIDKFPISRPNLTFSTLTVSNMSPEDSSIYLCSASRAGEGHGYTFGSGTRLTVV.

The table lists this clonotype with a few counts. The chain combines TRBV5-6 with TRBJ1-5; D is unclear. The CDR3 sequence is 16 residues long. CDR1 and CDR2 from the germline V gene are SGHDT and YYEEEE. The V gene lost 0 bases and the J gene lost 0 bases, with 10 bases spanning the gap. CDR3 bases: TGTGCCAGCAGCTTGGTAACCGAGTATAGCAATCAGCCCCAGCATTTT. Translation: CASSLVTEYSNQPQHF.

This clonotype was detected many times. This chain connects TRBV12-3 or TRBV12-4 to TRBJ2-5, with a tentative D call TRBD2 (6 bases). Deletions cut 5 bases from V and 6 bases from J, with 19 bases between. This CDR3 is built from 15 residues. The CDR3 loop reads CASSTRDAGKKTQYF. The CDR3 DNA reads as TGTGCCAGCAGTACCCGGGACGCGGGGAAAAAGACCCAGTACTTC.

This clonotype was picked up many times. The rearrangement links TRBV6-5 to TRBJ2-3; D call uncertain. V was shortened by 8 bases and J by 1 base, with 16 bases between the two germline ends. Per the germline V gene, CDR1 is MNHEY and CDR2 is SVGAGI. The CDR3 runs to 15 residues. The CDR3 bases are TGTGCCAGCCGCCTGGCAGGTACGGGCACAGATACGCAGTATTTT. This encodes CASRLAGTGTDTQYF.

This clonotype was seen ten or more times. The genes are TRBV12-3 or TRBV12-4 and TRBJ2-5; 7 bases line up with TRBD1. The CDR3 contains 15 residues. V gave up 5 bases and J gave up 0 bases; unmatched junction bases: 6. In DNA, the CDR3 is TGTGCCAGCAGTCTTTTTGGGACAGACCAAGAGACCCAGTACTTC. This gives the protein CASSLFGTDQETQYF.